This T cell receptor (beta chain) comes out of a study of cytomegalovirus exposure and HLA in healthy donors. Here immunoSEQ multiplex PCR was the method, and the copy in TCRdb shows in-frame clones only, minus some. The table includes 250,000 or so clones, 90% detected once. On this clone itself: The antigen is not known.

Trimming cost V 1 base and J 4 bases; bases outside gene matches: 12. CDR3 size: 17 residues. Germline assignment: CDR1 MGHRA and CDR2 YSYEKL. Study conclusions and caveats: Researchers counted 164 TCR beta chains as cytomegalovirus-associated. Reported results showed that the classifier diagnosed cytomegalovirus status with high specificity and sensitivity.

The sequencing input was PBMCs. The gene calls are TRBV4-1 and TRBJ1-2; TRBD1 matches 7 bases. This TCR was sampled from a woman younger than 30 in good health and CMV-seronegative. CDR3 protein: CASSQAGTALSLYGYTF. CDR3 DNA sequence: TGCGCCAGCAGCCAAGCGGGGACAGCTTTATCCCTCTATGGCTACACCTTC.